The 13 T cell receptor beta chains reported below all come from one sample, sequenced in a study of T-cell reconstitution after alpha-beta-depleted transplantation in children listed by TCRdb under 2016. According to the study, the label for this sample's treatment or condition signals: allogeneic hematopoietic cell transplantation with graft depleted of TCRalphabeta T cells and CD19 B cells. The library was generated by PCR. TCRdb names Illumina HiSeq 2500 as the instrument used. To normalize quantification of the TCRbeta repertoire, the TCR libraries were built with molecular barcoding that relied on unique molecular identifiers. In-frame beta chains were kept once TCRdb had trimmed the public reads at Q25 with fastp and called clones with MiXCR. Here each entry gathers all rows of one CDR3 protein and keeps the most common genes and DNA. Here the sample has 440,000 or so distinct CDR3 sequences; roughly 43% occur a single time. Together, the top ten hold roughly a quarter of the sample.

This material consisted of PBMCs, taken before TCRalphabeta/CD19-depleted stem cell transplant. These receptors all come from a girl aged 2 to 9 with aplastic anemia, due to receive a stem cell transplant.

As concerns this clonotype: The conserved closing phenylalanine or tryptophan is absent in this CDR3, likely reflecting a read error. J is TRBJ1-1 and V is TRBV5-1; D gene unclear. The CDR3 loop spans 15 amino acids. Per the germline V gene, CDR1 is SGHRS and CDR2 is YFSETQ. V was trimmed by 3 bases and J by 1 base, leaving 13 bases between them. The CDR3: CASSSPEVGNTEAFL. In DNA, the CDR3 is TGCGCCAGCAGCTCGCCAGAGGTTGGGAACACTGAAGCTTTCTTA.

The chain combines TRBV4-1 with TRBJ2-7; unclear D gene. V gave up 4 bases and J gave up 0 bases, with 10 bases separating them. There are 14 residues in the CDR3. From germline, CDR1 is MGHRA and CDR2 YSYEKL. CDR3 protein: CASSPLVSSYEQYF. DNA for the CDR3: TGCGCCAGCAGCCCACTCGTGAGCTCCTACGAGCAGTACTTC.

In its sample, this clonotype was seen many times. V is TRBV4-1 and J is TRBJ2-3, with 10 bases matching TRBD2. The CDR3 spans 20 residues. From germline, CDR1 is MGHRA and CDR2 YSYEKL. With V trimmed by 3 bases and J by 4 bases, 19 bases remained unmatched. The CDR3 loop is CASSQGWQARASGRSDTQYF. The CDR3 DNA reads as TGCGCCAGCAGCCAGGGATGGCAGGCGAGGGCTAGCGGGAGATCAGATACGCAGTATTTT.

The chain employs TRBV29-1 and TRBJ2-3, with 7 bases that match TRBD1. V lost 7 bases and J lost 4; bases outside the gene matches: 5. The CDR3 totals 12 residues. Germline V gene sequence: CDR1 SQVTM, CDR2 ANQGSEA. CDR3 nucleotides: TGCAGCGGAAACCAGGGGGCAGATACGCAGTATTTT. This codes for CSGNQGADTQYF.

The rearrangement links TRBV9 to TRBJ2-4; a weak D match, TRBD1 (5 bases). CDR1 is SGDLS, CDR2 YYNGEE, per germline. CDR3 length: 15 amino acids. V lost 4 bases, J lost 0 bases, and 11 bases lay in between. CDR3 in DNA: TGTGCCAGCAGCCCGAACGACAGAGCCAAAAACATTCAGTACTTC. The encoded protein is CASSPNDRAKNIQYF. Together with reference TRBV9 and TRBJ2-4, the CDR3 gives the full variable domain: DSGVTQTPKHLITATGQRVTLRCSPRSGDLSVYWYQQSLDQGLQFLIQYYNGEERAKGNILERFSAQQFPDLHSELNLSSLELGDSALYFCASSPNDRAKNIQYFGAGTRLSVL.

The V call is TRBV28, the J call TRBJ2-5, with 12 bases that match TRBD2. CDR1 is MDHEN and CDR2 is SYDVKM in the germline V gene. The CDR3 is 14 amino acids. J was trimmed by 7 bases and V by 6 bases; bases with no gene match: 6. The CDR3 nucleotides are TGTGCCAGCAGCCTCCTAGCGGGAGGGTGGACCCAGTACTTC. Its protein is CASSLLAGGWTQYF.

This clonotype was found a few times. The chain carries TRBV6-5 and TRBJ2-6; 7 positions agree with TRBD1. CDR1 and CDR2 from the germline V gene are MNHEY and SVGAGI. The length of the CDR3 is 16 residues. V lost 7 bases to trimming and J lost 0 bases; unmatched junction nucleotides: 6. The chain's CDR3 is CASITTGSSGANVLTF. CDR3 DNA sequence: TGTGCCAGCATTACGACAGGGAGCTCTGGGGCCAACGTCCTGACTTTC.

This clonotype was detected a few times. The chain combines TRBV10-3 with TRBJ2-7; maybe TRBD1 (5 bases). The CDR3 sequence is 15 residues long. Trimming pared 2 bases from V and 1 base from J, leaving 12 bases between. Germline CDR1 ENHRY, CDR2 SYGVKD. The CDR3 coding sequence is TGTGCCATCAGTGAGGGGCTAGACAGATCCTACGAGCAGTACTTC. This encodes CAISEGLDRSYEQYF.

The chain carries TRBV7-8 and TRBJ2-6, with a weak D call TRBD1 (5 bases). CDR3 length: 19 amino acids. CDR1 is SGHVS, CDR2 FQNEAQ, per germline. The V end was cut by 4 bases, the J end by 0 bases, with 19 bases between. CDR3: CASSSLDPGHLSGANVLTF. In DNA, the CDR3 is TGTGCCAGCAGCTCGCTGGACCCAGGACACCTCTCTGGGGCCAACGTCCTGACTTTC.

This chain uses TRBV5-5 with TRBJ2-7; the D is unclear. Trimming took 1 base from V and 4 from J, leaving 15 bases between them. The CDR3 is 15 amino acids. In germline, CDR1 is SGHKS, CDR2 YYEKEE (reference sequence). CDR3 nucleotides: TGTGCCAGCAGCTTGAGGGCGTCCTCGGAGTACGAGCAGTACTTC. This encodes CASSLRASSEYEQYF.

V gene TRBV18 combines with J gene TRBJ1-1, with D hard to call. The CDR3 runs to 14 residues. Trimming removed 5 bases at V and 0 bases at J, with 10 bases between. CDR1 is KGHSH and CDR2 is LQKENI in the germline V gene. CDR3 region: CASSTREMNTEAFF. The CDR3 DNA is TGTGCCAGCTCAACGAGGGAGATGAACACTGAAGCTTTCTTT.

Note on this clonotype: A much larger clonotype is one base distant, so this may be a read error. The V gene is TRBV11-2, the J gene TRBJ2-7; no clear D. The CDR3 is 15 residues long. The ends were cut back, 5 bases at V and 3 bases at J, with 17 bases in the middle. Per the germline V gene, CDR1 is SGHAT and CDR2 is FQNNGV. The CDR3 region is CASSLHASLSYEQYF. CDR3 DNA sequence: TGTGCCAGCAGCCTTCATGCGAGCCTTAGCTACGAGCAGTACTTC.

This clonotype was seen just once. This sequence joins TRBV5-1 and TRBJ2-7; no clear D. Trimming left V 0 bases short and J 4 bases short, with 14 bases between. The germline CDR1 and CDR2 sequences are SGHRS and YFSETQ. This CDR3 contains 15 residues. This chain's CDR3 is CASSLEAGFVYEQYF. The CDR3 nucleotides read TGCGCCAGCAGCTTGGAGGCTGGTTTCGTGTACGAGCAGTACTTC.